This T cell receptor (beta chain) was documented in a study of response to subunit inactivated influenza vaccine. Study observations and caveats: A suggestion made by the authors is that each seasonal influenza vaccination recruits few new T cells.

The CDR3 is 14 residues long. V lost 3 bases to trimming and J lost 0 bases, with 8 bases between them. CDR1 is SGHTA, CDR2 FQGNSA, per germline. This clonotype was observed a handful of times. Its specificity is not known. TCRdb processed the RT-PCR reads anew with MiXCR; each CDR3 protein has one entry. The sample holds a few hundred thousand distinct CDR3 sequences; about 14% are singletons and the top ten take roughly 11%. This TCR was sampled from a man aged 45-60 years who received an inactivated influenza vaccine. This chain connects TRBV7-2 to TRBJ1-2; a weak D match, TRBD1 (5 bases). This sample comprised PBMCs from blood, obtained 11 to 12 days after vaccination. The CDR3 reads CASSLGLSNYGYTF. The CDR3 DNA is TGTGCCAGCAGCTTGGGACTCTCTAACTATGGCTACACCTTC.